This T cell receptor beta chain was obtained from a study of beta chain features in type 1 diabetes. Study outcomes and limitations: Short templates might get an advantage during PCR, and this would be equal in patients and controls.

The authors reverse transcribed all of the isolated RNA, so sequencing captured expressed TCRB transcripts. Profiled with immunoSEQ multiplex PCR; TCRdb holds only in-frame clones, not every one. The sample shows 150,000 to 190,000 clones, 11% of them seen only once. This clone was seen many times. What it binds is not known. Germline V gene lookup returns CDR1 SGHTA and CDR2 FQGTGA. The CDR3 is 14 amino acids. Trimming took off 5 bases at V and 0 bases at J, with 7 bases between the two ends. The sequence was collected from a man aged 18 to 35 in good health. The chain links TRBV7-3 to TRBJ2-2; D not resolved. What was sequenced was central memory CD4+ T cells from blood. CDR3 bases: TGTGCCAGCAGCCCCCGACCGAACACCGGGGAGCTGTTTTTT. As protein: CASSPRPNTGELFF.